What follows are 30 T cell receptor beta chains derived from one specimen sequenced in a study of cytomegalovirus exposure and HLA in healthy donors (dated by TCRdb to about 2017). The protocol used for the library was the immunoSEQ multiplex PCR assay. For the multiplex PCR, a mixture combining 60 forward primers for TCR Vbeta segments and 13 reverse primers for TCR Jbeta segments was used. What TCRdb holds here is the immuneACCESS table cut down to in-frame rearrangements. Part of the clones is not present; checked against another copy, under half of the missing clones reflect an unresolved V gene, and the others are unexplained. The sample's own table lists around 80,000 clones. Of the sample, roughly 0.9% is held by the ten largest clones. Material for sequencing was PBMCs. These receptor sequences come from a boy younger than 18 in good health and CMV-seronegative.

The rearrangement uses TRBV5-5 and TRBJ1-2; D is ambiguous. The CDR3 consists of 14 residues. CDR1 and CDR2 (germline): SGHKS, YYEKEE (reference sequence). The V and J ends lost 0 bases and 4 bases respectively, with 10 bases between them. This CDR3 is CASSLDGPSYGYTF. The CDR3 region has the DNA TGTGCCAGCAGCTTGGATGGGCCGAGCTATGGCTACACCTTC. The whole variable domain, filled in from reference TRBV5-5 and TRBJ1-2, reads DAGVTQSPTHLIKTRGQQVTLRCSPISGHKSVSWYQQVLGQGPQFIFQYYEKEERGRGNFPDRFSARQFPNYSSELNVNALLLGDSALYLCASSLDGPSYGYTFGSGTRLTVV.

The CDR3 reads CASSVRGLVDEQYF. CDR3 sequence (DNA): TGTGCCAGCAGCGTCAGGGGTCTTGTCGACGAGCAGTACTTC. The J gene is TRBJ2-7, the V gene TRBV9, with D possibly being TRBD1 (6 bases). CDR1 and CDR2 (germline): SGDLS, YYNGEE. The CDR3 loop spans 14 amino acids. The V gene lost 2 bases and the J gene lost 5 bases, with 14 bases spanning the gap.

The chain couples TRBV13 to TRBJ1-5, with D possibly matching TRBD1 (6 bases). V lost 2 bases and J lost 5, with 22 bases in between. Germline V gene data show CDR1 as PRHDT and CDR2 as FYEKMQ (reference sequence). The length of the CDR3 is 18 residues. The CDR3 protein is CASSLMGSGRTEDQPQHF. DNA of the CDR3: TGTGCCAGCAGCTTAATGGGGTCGGGTAGGACAGAGGATCAGCCCCAGCATTTT.

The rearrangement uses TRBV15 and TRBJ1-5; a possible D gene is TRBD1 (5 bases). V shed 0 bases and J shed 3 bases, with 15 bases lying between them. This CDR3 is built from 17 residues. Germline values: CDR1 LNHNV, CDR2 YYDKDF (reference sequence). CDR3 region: CATSRDSGTEFNQPQHF. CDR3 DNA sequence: TGTGCCACCAGCAGAGATAGCGGGACGGAATTCAATCAGCCCCAGCATTTT.

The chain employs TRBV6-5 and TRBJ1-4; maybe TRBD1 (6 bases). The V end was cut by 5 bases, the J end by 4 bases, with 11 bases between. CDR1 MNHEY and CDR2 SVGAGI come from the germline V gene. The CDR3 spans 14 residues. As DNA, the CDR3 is TGTGCCAGCAGTCAGACAGGCTATAATGAAAAACTGTTTTTT. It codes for CASSQTGYNEKLFF.

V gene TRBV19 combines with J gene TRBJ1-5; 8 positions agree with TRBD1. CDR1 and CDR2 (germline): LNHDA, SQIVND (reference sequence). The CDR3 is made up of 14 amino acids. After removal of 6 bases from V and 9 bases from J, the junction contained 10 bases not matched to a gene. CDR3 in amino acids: CASRPGQGRWPQHF. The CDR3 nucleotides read TGTGCCAGTAGACCCGGACAGGGAAGATGGCCCCAGCATTTT.

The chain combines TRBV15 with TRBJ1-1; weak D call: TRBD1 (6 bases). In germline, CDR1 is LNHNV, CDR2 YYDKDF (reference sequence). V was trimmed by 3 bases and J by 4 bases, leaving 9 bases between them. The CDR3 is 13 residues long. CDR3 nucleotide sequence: TGTGCCACCAGCAGCACAGGGATCACTGAAGCTTTCTTT. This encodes CATSSTGITEAFF.

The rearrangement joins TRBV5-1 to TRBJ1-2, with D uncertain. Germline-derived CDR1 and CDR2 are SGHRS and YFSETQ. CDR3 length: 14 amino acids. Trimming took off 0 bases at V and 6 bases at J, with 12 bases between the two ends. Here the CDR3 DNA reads TGCGCCAGCAGCTTGGCCATCGGGGAGAATGGCTACACCTTC. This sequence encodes CASSLAIGENGYTF.

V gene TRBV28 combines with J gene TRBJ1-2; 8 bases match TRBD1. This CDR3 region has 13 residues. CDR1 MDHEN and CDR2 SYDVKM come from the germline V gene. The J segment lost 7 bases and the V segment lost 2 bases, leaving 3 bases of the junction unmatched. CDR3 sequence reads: CASSLSQGAGYTF. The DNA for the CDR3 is TGTGCCAGCAGTTTAAGCCAGGGGGCTGGCTACACCTTC.

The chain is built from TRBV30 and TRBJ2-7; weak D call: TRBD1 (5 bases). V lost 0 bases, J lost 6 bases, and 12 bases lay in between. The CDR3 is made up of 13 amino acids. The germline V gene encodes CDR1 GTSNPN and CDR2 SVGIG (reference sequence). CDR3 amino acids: CAWSVHGAGEQYF. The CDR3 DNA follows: TGTGCCTGGAGTGTACATGGGGCTGGCGAGCAGTACTTC.

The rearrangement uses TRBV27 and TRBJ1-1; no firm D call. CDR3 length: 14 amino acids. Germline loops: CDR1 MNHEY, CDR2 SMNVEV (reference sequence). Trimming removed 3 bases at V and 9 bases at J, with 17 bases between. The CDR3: CASSFNGPPGKAFF. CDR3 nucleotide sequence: TGTGCCAGCAGTTTCAACGGACCGCCCGGGAAAGCTTTCTTT.

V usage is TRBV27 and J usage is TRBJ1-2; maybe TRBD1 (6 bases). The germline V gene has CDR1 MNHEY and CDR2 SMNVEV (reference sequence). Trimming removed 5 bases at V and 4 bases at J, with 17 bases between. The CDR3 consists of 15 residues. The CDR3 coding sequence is TGTGCCAGCAGTATCTCTTCAGGGGCCGGCTATGGCTACACCTTC. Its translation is CASSISSGAGYGYTF.

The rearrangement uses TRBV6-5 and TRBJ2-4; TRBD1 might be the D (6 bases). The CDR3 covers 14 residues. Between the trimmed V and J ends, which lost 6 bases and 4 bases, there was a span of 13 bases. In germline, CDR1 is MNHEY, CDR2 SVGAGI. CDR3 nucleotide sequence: TGTGCCAGCAGCCCGGACAGCTTAAAAAACATTCAGTACTTC. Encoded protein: CASSPDSLKNIQYF.

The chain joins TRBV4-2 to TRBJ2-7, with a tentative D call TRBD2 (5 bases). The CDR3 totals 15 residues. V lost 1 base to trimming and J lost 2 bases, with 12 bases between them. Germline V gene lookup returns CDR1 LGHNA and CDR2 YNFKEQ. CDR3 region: CASSQVAGDTYEQYF. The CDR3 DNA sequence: TGTGCCAGCAGCCAAGTTGCGGGTGATACCTACGAGCAGTACTTC.

CDR3 residues: CASSQSARTGGFEQYF. CDR3 coding DNA: TGCGCCAGCAGTCAATCTGCCCGGACAGGGGGTTTCGAGCAGTACTTC. The rearrangement uses TRBV23-1 and TRBJ2-7; 10 bases fit TRBD1. TRBV23-1 is known as an ORF, though its function is uncertain. This CDR3 is built from 16 residues. Trimming took 0 bases from V and 6 from J; bases not matched to a gene: 8.

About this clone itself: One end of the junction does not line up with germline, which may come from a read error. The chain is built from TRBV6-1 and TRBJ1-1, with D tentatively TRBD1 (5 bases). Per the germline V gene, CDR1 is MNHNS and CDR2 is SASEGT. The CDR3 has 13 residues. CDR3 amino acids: CASSGTVDTEDFF. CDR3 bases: TGTGCCAGCAGTGGAACAGTGGACACTGAAGATTTCTTT.

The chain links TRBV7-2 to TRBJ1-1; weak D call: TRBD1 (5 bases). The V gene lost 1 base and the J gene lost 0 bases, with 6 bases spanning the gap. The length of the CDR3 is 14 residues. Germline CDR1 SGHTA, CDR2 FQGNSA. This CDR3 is CASSLGQLNTEAFF. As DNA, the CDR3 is TGTGCCAGCAGCTTAGGACAGCTGAACACTGAAGCTTTCTTT.

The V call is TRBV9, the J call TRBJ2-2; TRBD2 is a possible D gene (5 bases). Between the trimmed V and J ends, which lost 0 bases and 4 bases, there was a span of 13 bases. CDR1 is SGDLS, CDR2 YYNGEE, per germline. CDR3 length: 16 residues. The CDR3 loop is CASSVGLATSTGELFF. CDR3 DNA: TGTGCCAGCAGCGTAGGTCTAGCTACTAGCACCGGGGAGCTGTTTTTT.

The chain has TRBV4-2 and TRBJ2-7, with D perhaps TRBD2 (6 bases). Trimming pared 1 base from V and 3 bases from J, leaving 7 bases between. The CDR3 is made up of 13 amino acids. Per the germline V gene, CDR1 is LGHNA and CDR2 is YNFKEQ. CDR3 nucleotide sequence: TGTGCCAGCAGCCAAGGGGAGGTCTACGAGCAGTACTTC. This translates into CASSQGEVYEQYF.

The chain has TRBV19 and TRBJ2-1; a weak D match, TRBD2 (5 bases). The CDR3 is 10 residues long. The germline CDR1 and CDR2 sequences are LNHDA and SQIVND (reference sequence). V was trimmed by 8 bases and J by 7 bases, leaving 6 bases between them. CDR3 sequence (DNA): TGTGCCAGTGGAGGAAATGAGCAGTTCTTC. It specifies CASGGNEQFF.

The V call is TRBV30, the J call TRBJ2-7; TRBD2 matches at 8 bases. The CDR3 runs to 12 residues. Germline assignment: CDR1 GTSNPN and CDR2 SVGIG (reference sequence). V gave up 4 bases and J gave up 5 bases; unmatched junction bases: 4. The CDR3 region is CAWTGGAHEQYF. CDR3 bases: TGTGCCTGGACGGGGGGGGCGCACGAGCAGTACTTC. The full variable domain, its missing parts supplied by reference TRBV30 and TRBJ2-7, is SQTIHQWPATLVQPVGSPLSLECTVEGTSNPNLYWYRQAAGRGLQLLFYSVGIGQISSEVPQNLSASRPQDRQFILSSKKLLLSDSGFYLCAWTGGAHEQYFGPGTRLTVT.

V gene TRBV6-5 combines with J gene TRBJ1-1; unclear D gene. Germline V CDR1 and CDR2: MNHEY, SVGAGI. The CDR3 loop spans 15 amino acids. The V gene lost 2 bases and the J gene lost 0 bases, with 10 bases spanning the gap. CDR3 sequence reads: CASSYTPRMNTEAFF. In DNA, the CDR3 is TGTGCCAGCAGTTACACCCCTAGGATGAACACTGAAGCTTTCTTT.

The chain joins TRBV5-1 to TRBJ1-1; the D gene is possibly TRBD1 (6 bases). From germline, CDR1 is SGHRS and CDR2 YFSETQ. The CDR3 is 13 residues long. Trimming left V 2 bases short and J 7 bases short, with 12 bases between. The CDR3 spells CASSLQGVGEAFF. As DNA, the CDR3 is TGCGCCAGCAGCTTACAGGGCGTTGGTGAAGCTTTCTTT.

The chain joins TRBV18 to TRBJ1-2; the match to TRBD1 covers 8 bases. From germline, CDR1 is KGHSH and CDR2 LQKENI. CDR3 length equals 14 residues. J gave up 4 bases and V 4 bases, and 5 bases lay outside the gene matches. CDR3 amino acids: CASSHTGGSYGYTF. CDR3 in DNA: TGTGCCAGCTCACATACAGGGGGGAGCTATGGCTACACCTTC. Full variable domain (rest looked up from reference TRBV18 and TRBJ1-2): NAGVMQNPRHLVRRRGQEARLRCSPMKGHSHVYWYRQLPEEGLKFMVYLQKENIIDESGMPKERFSAEFPKEGPSILRIQQVVRGDSAAYFCASSHTGGSYGYTFGSGTRLTVV.

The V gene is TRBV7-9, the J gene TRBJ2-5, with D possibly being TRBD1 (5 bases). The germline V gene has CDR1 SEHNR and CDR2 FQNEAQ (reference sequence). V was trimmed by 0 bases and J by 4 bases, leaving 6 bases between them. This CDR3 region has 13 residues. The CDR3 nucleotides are TGTGCCAGCAGCTTAGCAGGGGCAGAGACCCAGTACTTC. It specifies CASSLAGAETQYF. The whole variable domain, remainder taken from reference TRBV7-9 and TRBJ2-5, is DTGVSQNPRHKITKRGQNVTFRCDPISEHNRLYWYRQTLGQGPEFLTYFQNEAQLEKSRLLSDRFSAERPKGSFSTLEIQRTEQGDSAMYLCASSLAGAETQYFGPGTRLLVL.

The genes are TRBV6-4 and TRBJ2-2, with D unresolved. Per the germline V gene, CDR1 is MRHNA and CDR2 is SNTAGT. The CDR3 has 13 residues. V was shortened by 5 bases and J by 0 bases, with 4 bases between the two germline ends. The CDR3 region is CASSPTNTGELFF. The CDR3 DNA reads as TGTGCCAGCAGTCCAACGAACACCGGGGAGCTGTTTTTT.

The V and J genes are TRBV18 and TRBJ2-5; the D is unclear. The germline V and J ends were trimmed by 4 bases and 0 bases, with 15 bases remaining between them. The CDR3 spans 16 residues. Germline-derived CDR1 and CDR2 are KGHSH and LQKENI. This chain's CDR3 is CASSLLNTKYQETQYF. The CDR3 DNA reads TGTGCCAGCTCACTCCTTAACACAAAGTACCAAGAGACCCAGTACTTC.

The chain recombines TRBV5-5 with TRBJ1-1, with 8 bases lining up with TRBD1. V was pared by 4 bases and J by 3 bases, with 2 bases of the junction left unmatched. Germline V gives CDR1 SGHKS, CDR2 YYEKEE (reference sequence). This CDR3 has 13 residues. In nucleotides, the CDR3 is TGTGCCAGCAGCGCGGACAGGGACACTGAAGCTTTCTTT. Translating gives CASSADRDTEAFF.

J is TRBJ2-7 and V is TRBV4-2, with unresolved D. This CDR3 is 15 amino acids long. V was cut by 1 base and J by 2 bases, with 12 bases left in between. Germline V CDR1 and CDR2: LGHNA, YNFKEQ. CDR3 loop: CASSQAGAPPYEQYF. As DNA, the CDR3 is TGTGCCAGCAGCCAAGCCGGTGCCCCTCCCTACGAGCAGTACTTC.

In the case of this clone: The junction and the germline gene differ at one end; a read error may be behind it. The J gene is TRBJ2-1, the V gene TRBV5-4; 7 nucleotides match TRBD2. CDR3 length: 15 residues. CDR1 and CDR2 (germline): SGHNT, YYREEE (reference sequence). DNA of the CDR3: TGTGCCAGCAGCTTGGGCGGGAGCTCCGACAATGAGCAGTTCTTC. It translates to CASSLGGSSDNEQFF.